This TCR beta chain was sequenced during a study of radiotherapy plus CTLA-4 blockade in lung cancer. Background on the study: Objective responses were recorded in about 18% of patients, with disease control recorded in 25% to 40%.

The study, taken as a whole, reports: Peripheral blood showed expansion of tumor-derived TCR clones after radiotherapy and ipilimumab.

The repertoire was sequenced with immunoSEQ multiplex PCR; TCRdb's copy has only in-frame clones and lacks some. The sample records about 43,000 clones, 60% to 70% being singletons. The CDR3 totals 14 residues. Trimming cost V 3 bases and J 9 bases, with 15 bases left between them. The germline CDR1 and CDR2 sequences are MRHNA and SNTAGT. This clone was counted only a few times. Its antigen remains unknown. The origin of this receptor is a human donor with non-small cell lung cancer who had a partial response to radiotherapy plus ipilimumab. The V call is TRBV6-4, the J call TRBJ1-5, with D possibly TRBD1 on 5 matching bases. Sequenced material: peripheral blood, taken from a patient treated with radiotherapy plus ipilimumab. This CDR3 is CASSELGLDSPQHF. In DNA form, the CDR3 reads TGTGCCAGCAGTGAATTGGGGCTCGATTCGCCCCAGCATTTT.